In this sample, the clone carrying this TCR beta chain turned up once. Its specificity is not known. This sample was included in a study of T cell responses to AZD1222 COVID-19 vaccine. Study-wide context: Analysis merged second doses at about 4 or about 12 weeks.

Sequenced by immunoSEQ multiplex PCR; TCRdb stores in-frame clones only, minus some. The sample holds some 140,000 clones, approximately 90% seen once. Points from the study as a whole: Sampling captured repertoires only after the peak T cell response. The number of AZD1222 recipients seropositive at baseline was only 5 to 7. Unmutated regions of variants are reportedly targeted by nearly half of spike-specific TCRs.

The V segment lost 7 bases and the J segment 6 bases; nucleotides outside the gene matches: 1. CDR3 length: 12 residues. The genes are TRBV12-3 or TRBV12-4 and TRBJ2-1; the match to TRBD2 covers 9 bases. This specimen was peripheral blood, taken on day 0 of AZD1222 vaccination. This clonotype originated in an adult in good health. The CDR3 nucleotides are TGTGCCAGCAAAGCGGGGGGCAATGAGCAGTTCTTC. This codes for CASKAGGNEQFF.